This record concerns one T cell receptor (beta chain) sequence. Antigen: not known. In the ViraFEST assay, antigen-specific CD4+ clonotypes were identified by expansion after peptide-pool stimulation. It was after roughly 11 days of culture that CD4+ T cells were isolated. This person caught SARS-CoV-2 sometime from March to December 2020, and PCR testing confirmed the infection. A half-medium replacement with IL-2 medium was carried out on days 3 and 7. These data belong to a study of vaccination effects on CD4 cells after COVID-19. Background on the study: Samples were given by two convalescent patients 16 days and one week before vaccination.

Profiling relied on immunoSEQ multiplex PCR, and the TCRdb table lists in-frame clones only, not all of them. Of roughly 73,000 clones in the sample, 65% to 85% were seen once. CDR3 size: 13 residues. The germline V gene has CDR1 SGHTA and CDR2 FQGTGA. The V and J ends lost 3 bases and 6 bases respectively, with 11 bases between them. The TCR was taken from a human donor who had a prior SARS-CoV-2 infection. The chain is built from TRBV7-3 and TRBJ1-1, with D tentatively TRBD1 (5 bases). The sequencing here drew on CD4+ T cells from PBMCs cultured with HIV peptides, taken before COVID-19 vaccination. Regarding subset: HIV-1 Nef peptide pool negative control/reference culture. CDR3 in amino acids: CASSFGRVAEAFF. The DNA for the CDR3 is TGTGCCAGCAGCTTCGGCAGGGTCGCTGAAGCTTTCTTT.